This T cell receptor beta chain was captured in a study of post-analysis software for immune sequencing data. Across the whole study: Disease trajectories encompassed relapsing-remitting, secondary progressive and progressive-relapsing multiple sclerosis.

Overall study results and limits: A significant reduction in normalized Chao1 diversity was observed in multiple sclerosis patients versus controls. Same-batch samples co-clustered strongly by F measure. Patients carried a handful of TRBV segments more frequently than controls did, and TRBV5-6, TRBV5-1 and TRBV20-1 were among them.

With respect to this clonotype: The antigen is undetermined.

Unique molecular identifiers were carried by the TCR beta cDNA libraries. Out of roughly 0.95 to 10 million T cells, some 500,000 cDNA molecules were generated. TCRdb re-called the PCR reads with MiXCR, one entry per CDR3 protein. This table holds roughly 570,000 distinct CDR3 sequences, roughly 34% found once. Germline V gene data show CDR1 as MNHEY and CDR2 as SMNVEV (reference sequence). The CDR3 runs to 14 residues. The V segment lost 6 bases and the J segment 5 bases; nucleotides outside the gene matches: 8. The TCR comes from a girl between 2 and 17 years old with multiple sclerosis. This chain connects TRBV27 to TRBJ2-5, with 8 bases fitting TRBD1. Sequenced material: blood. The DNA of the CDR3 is TGTGCCAGCAGGTCTTGGACAGGGCGGGAGACCCAGTACTTC. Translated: CASRSWTGRETQYF.